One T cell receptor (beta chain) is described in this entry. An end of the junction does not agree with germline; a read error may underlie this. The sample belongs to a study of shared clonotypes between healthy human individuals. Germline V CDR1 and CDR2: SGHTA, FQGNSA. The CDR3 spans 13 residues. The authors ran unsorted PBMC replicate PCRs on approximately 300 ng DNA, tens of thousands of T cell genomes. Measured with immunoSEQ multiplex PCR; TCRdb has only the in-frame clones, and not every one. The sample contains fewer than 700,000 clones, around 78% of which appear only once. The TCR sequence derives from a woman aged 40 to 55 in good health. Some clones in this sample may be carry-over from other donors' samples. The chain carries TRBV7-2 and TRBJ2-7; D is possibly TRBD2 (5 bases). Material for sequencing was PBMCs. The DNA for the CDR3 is TGTGCCAGCAGCTTAGGGGGTAGCGCCTTCGCTACCTTC. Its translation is CASSLGGSAFATF.